This TCR beta chain stems from a study of tumor-infiltrating lymphocytes in localized non-small cell lung cancer. Whole-study results and caveats: T-cell fraction did not differ between immunotypes IM1 and IM2.

Only in-frame clones appear in the TCRdb table, and some are missing; sequencing was by immunoSEQ multiplex PCR. The repertoire holds about 4,000 clones, with approximately 70% as singletons. Notes on this clone: Antigen unknown.

The specimen sequenced was uninvolved lung tissue not adjacent to the tumor. This receptor was obtained from a human donor with non-small cell lung cancer.

For the CDR3, the DNA is TGTGCCAGCAGCTGGAATAGCGGGGGGGCACATACGCAGTATTTT. Amino acid sequence: CASSWNSGGAHTQYF. The rearrangement joins TRBV7-8 to TRBJ2-3, with 11 bases fitting TRBD2. The CDR3 length is 15 residues. The trim removed 4 bases at V and 7 bases at J, leaving 7 bases unmatched. CDR1 and CDR2 (germline): SGHVS, FQNEAQ.